This T cell receptor (beta chain) was profiled in a study of CD8 T cells in Susac syndrome. Across the study: When their blood was taken, patients with Susac syndrome were therapy-naive, taking corticosteroids, or taking intravenous immunoglobulin alone.

As for this clonotype: Its antigen is currently unknown.

Notes on the study in general: The CD4+ T cell repertoires, which came from Susac syndrome patients, showed no sign of clonal expansion.

RNA was extracted with the RNeasy kit, and a quantity of 0.5 to 1 ug was reverse transcribed using random hexamers. The amplification used immunoSEQ multiplex PCR on TCR beta CDR3; it spanned 54 Vbeta and 13 Jbeta. A single record per CDR3 protein comes from TCRdb applying MiXCR to the immunoSEQ multiplex PCR reads. Of under 200,000 distinct CDR3 sequences listed, roughly nine tenths are singletons. TEMRA cells underwent FACS enrichment and CD8+ and CD4+ T cells underwent negative isolation. V was cut by 6 bases and J by 4 bases, with 15 bases left in between. CDR1 and CDR2 from the germline V gene are MNHEY and SMNVEV (reference sequence). There are 14 residues in the CDR3.

This sequence originates from a human donor with Susac syndrome. The chain joins TRBV27 to TRBJ1-1, with D unclear. What was sequenced was CD4+ T cells from PBMCs. CDR3 region: CASSPAFGRTEAFF. CDR3 in DNA: TGTGCCAGCAGCCCGGCGTTTGGGCGCACTGAAGCTTTCTTT.